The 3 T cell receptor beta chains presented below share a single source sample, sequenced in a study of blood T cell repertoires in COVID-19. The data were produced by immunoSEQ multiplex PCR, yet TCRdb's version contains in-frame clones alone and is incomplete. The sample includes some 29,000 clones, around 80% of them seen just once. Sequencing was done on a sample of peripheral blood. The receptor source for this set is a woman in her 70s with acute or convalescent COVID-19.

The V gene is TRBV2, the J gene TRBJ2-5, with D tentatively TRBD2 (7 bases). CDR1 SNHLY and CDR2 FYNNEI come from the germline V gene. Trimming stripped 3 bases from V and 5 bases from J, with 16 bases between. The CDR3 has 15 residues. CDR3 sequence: CASSEWGGRAETQYF. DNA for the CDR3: TGTGCCAGCAGTGAGTGGGGGGGGCGCGCGGAGACCCAGTACTTC.

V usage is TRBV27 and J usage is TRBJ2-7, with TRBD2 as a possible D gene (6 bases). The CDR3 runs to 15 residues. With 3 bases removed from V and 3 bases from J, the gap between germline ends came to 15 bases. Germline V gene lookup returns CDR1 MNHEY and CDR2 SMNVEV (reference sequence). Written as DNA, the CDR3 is TGTGCCAGCAGTTTTTTGGGGGAGGCCAACTACGAGCAGTACTTC. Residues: CASSFLGEANYEQYF.

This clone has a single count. Here the CDR3 reads CASSFRTGPGEQYF. For the CDR3, the DNA is TGCGCCAGCAGCTTCCGGACAGGCCCAGGCGAGCAGTACTTC. The chain joins TRBV4-1 to TRBJ2-7; 7 bases line up with TRBD1. Unmatched junction bases numbered 10, after V lost 5 bases and J lost 6 bases. Germline V lookup: CDR1 MGHRA, CDR2 YSYEKL. The CDR3 totals 14 residues.